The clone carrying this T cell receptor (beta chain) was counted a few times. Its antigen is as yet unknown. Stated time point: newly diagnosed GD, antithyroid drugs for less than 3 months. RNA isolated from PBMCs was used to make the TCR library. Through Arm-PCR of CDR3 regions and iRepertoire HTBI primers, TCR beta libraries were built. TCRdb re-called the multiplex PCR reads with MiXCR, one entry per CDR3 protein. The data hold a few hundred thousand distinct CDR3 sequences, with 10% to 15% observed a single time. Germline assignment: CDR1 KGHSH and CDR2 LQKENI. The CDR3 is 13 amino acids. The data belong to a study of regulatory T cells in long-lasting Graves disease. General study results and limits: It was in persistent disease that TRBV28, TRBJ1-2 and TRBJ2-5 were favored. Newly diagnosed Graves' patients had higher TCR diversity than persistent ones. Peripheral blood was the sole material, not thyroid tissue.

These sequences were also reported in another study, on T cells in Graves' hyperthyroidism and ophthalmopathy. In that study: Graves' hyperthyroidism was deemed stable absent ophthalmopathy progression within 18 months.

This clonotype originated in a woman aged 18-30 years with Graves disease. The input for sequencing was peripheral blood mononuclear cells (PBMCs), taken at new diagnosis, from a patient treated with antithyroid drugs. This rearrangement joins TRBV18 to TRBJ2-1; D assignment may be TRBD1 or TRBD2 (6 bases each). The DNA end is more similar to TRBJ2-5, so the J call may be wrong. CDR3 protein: CASSSGAAETQYF. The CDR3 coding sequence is TGTGCCAGCTCATCGGGGGCGGCGGAGACCCAGTACTTC.